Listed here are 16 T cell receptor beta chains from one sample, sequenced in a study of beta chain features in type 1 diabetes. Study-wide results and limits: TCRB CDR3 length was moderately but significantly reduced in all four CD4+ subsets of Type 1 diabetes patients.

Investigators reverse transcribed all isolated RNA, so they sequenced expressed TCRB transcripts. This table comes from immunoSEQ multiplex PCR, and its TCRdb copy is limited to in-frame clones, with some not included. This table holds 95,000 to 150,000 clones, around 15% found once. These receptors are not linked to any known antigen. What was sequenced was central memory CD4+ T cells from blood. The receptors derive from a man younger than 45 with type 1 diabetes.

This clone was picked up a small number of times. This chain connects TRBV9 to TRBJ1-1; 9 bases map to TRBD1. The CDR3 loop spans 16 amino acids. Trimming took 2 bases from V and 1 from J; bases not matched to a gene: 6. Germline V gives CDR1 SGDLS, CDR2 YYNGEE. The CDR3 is CASSVLGTGSNTEAFF. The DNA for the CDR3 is TGTGCCAGCAGCGTTCTAGGGACAGGGTCGAACACTGAAGCTTTCTTT.

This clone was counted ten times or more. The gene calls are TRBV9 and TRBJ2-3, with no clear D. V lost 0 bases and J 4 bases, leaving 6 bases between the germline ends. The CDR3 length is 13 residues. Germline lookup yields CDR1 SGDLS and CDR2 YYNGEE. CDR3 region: CASSVDWADTQYF. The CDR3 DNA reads TGTGCCAGCAGCGTAGATTGGGCAGATACGCAGTATTTT. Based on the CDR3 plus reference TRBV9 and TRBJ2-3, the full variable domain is DSGVTQTPKHLITATGQRVTLRCSPRSGDLSVYWYQQSLDQGLQFLIQYYNGEERAKGNILERFSAQQFPDLHSELNLSSLELGDSALYFCASSVDWADTQYFGPGTRLTVL.

CDR3 nucleotides: TGCAGCGTTGGAAGTTTCCCTAATGAAAAACTGTTTTTT. Its protein product is CSVGSFPNEKLFF. This chain connects TRBV29-1 to TRBJ1-4; no firm D call. V was shortened by 4 bases and J by 3 bases, with 9 bases between the two germline ends. In germline, CDR1 is SQVTM, CDR2 ANQGSEA. The CDR3 has 13 residues.

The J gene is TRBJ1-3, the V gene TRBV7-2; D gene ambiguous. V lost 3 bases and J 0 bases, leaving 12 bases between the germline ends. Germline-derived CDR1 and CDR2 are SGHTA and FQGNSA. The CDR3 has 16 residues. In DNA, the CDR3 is TGTGCCAGCAGCTTTGAATCTCCCAGCTCTGGAAACACCATATATTTT. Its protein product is CASSFESPSSGNTIYF.

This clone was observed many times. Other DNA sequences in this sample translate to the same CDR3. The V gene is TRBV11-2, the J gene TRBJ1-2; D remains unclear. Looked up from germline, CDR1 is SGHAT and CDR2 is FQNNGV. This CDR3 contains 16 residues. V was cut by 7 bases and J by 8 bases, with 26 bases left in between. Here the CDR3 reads CASNTGSGGSIAGYTF. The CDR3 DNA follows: TGTGCCAGCAACACGGGGTCGGGTGGAAGTATAGCGGGCTACACCTTC. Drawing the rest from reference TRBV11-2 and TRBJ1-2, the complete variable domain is EAGVAQSPRYKIIEKRQSVAFWCNPISGHATLYWYQQILGQGPKLLIQFQNNGVVDDSQLPKDRFSAERLKGVDSTLKIQPAKLEDSAVYLCASNTGSGGSIAGYTFGSGTRLTVV.

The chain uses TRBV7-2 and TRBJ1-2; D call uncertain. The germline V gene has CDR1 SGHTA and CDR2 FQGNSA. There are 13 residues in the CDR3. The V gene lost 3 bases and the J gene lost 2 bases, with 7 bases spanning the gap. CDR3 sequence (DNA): TGTGCCAGCAGCTTTTTAGGGAACTATGGCTACACCTTC. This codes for CASSFLGNYGYTF.

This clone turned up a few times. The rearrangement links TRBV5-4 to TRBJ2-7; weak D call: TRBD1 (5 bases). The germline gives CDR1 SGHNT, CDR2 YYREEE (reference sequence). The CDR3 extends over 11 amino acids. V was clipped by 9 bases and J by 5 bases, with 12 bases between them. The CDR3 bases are TGTGCCACTGGGGCGTTGGACGAGCAGTACTTC. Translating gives CATGALDEQYF. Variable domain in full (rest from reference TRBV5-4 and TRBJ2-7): ETGVTQSPTHLIKTRGQQVTLRCSSQSGHNTVSWYQQALGQGPQFIFQYYREEENGRGNFPPRFSGLQFPNYSSELNVNALELDDSALYLCATGALDEQYFGPGTRLTVT.

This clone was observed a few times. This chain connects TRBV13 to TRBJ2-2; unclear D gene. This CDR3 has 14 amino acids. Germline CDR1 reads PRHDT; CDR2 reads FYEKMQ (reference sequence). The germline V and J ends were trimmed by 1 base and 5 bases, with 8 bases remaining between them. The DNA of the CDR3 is TGTGCCAGCAGCTTAGAAGGGAAAACCGGGGAGCTGTTTTTT. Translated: CASSLEGKTGELFF.

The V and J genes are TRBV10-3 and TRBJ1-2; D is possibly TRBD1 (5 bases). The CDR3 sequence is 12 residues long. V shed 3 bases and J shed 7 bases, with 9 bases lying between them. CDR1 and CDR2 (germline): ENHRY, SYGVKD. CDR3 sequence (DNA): TGTGCCATCAGTGACAGGGATGGTGGCTACACCTTC. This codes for CAISDRDGGYTF.

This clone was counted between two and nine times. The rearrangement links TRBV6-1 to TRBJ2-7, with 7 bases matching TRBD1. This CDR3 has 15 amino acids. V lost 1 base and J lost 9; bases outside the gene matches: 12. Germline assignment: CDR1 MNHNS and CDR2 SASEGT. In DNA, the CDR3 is TGTGCCAGCAGTGAAGGAGGGACAGTGCCTGGCGGGCAGTACTTC. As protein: CASSEGGTVPGGQYF.

In DNA, the CDR3 is TGCAGCGTTCGAGGGTCGGGAAACACCATATATTTT. It codes for CSVRGSGNTIYF. The chain recombines TRBV29-1 with TRBJ1-3; no firm D call. Trimming stripped 5 bases from V and 4 bases from J, with 9 bases between. This CDR3 is 12 amino acids long. The germline V gene encodes CDR1 SQVTM and CDR2 ANQGSEA. Complete variable domain (other parts from reference TRBV29-1 and TRBJ1-3): SAVISQKPSRDICQRGTSLTIQCQVDSQVTMMFWYRQQPGQSLTLIATANQGSEATYESGFVIDKFPISRPNLTFSTLTVSNMSPEDSSIYLCSVRGSGNTIYFGEGSWLTVV.

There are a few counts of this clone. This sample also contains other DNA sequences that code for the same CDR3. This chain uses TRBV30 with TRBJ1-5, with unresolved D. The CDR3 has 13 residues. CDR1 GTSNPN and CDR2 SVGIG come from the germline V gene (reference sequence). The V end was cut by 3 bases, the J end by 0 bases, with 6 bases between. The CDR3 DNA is TGTGCCTGGAGCCCCGATAGCAATCAGCCCCAGCATTTT. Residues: CAWSPDSNQPQHF.

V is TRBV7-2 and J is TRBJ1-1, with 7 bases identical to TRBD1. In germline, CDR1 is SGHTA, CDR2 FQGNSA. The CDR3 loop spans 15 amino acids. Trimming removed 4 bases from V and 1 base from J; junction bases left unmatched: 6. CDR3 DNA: TGTGCCAGCAGCTCGCAGGGGGGAAGGAACACTGAAGCTTTCTTT. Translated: CASSSQGGRNTEAFF.

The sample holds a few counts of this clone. The CDR3 DNA is TGCGCCAGCAGCACCGGGACAGACGCTAATGAAAAACTGTTTTTT. Translated, it gives CASSTGTDANEKLFF. The chain employs TRBV5-1 and TRBJ1-4, with 7 bases aligning to TRBD1. The CDR3 consists of 15 residues. The J segment lost 3 bases and the V segment lost 4 bases, leaving 6 bases of the junction unmatched. From germline, CDR1 is SGHRS and CDR2 YFSETQ.

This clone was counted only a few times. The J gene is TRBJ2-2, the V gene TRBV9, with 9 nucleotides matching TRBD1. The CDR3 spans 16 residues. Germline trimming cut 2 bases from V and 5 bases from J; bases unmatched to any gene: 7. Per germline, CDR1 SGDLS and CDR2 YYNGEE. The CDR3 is CASSVGPGTGTGELFF. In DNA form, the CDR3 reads TGTGCCAGCAGCGTCGGTCCCGGGACAGGGACCGGGGAGCTGTTTTTT. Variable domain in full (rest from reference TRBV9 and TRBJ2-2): DSGVTQTPKHLITATGQRVTLRCSPRSGDLSVYWYQQSLDQGLQFLIQYYNGEERAKGNILERFSAQQFPDLHSELNLSSLELGDSALYFCASSVGPGTGTGELFFGEGSRLTVL.

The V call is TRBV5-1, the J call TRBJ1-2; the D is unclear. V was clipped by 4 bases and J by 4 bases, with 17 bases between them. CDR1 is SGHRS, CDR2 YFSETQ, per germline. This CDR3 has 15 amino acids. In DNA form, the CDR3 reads TGCGCCAGCAGCCAATCGGCGGCTCCTTCCTATGGCTACACCTTC. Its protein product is CASSQSAAPSYGYTF.